The clone carrying this T cell receptor beta chain was found many times. This entry is derived from a study of response to subunit inactivated influenza vaccine. TCRdb independently ran MiXCR on the RT-PCR reads; one entry per CDR3 protein. The table has hundreds of thousands of distinct CDR3 sequences, around 11% seen once; the top ten hold 9.5% to 12%. Trimming took 2 bases from V and 10 from J, leaving 14 bases between them. Germline assignment: CDR1 MNHEY and CDR2 SMNVEV (reference sequence). This CDR3 has 14 amino acids. This same sample was also part of a study on T cells expressing NK-cell markers. From that second work: As the method of synthesis, 5'RACE template switching with UMIs yielded TCR beta cDNA. Alpha-beta TCR T cells were the sole sorting target in several experiments, owing to an anti-gamma-delta TCR antibody. Dominant NKG2C+ clonotype frequencies of about 1.0-7.0% of CD8+ T cells were measured in a handful of donors. Evidence did not settle whether expanded NKG2C+ T cell clones targeted HCMV.

Source: PBMCs from blood, taken on the day of vaccination. The clonotype originates from a man in his forties or fifties who received an inactivated influenza vaccine. V and J are TRBV27 and TRBJ2-2; tentative D call: TRBD2 (5 bases). The CDR3 DNA is TGTGCCAGCAGTTTAACGGGATCGAATGCGGAGCTGTTTTTT. It translates to CASSLTGSNAELFF.